This T cell receptor beta chain was obtained from a study of cytomegalovirus exposure and HLA in healthy donors. Study-wide findings and caveats: The tendency of first-cohort TCR clusters to co-occur in the roughly 110 validation repertoires emerged from a later analysis.

The V and J ends lost 7 bases and 1 base, in that order; junction bases with no gene match: 4. Germline V gives CDR1 LNHNV, CDR2 YYDKDF (reference sequence). This CDR3 has 14 residues. Clones were read by immunoSEQ multiplex PCR, and TCRdb kept only the in-frame ones, dropping some. Of 300,000 to 400,000 clones listed, 86% are singletons. This clone showed up just a few times. Its antigen is unknown. The sequencing input was PBMCs. The clonotype originates from a woman aged 18-29 years in good health and CMV-seronegative. The chain has TRBV15 and TRBJ2-7; 10 nucleotides agree with TRBD2. The CDR3 DNA reads TGTGCCACCAAAGGGACTAGCGAGTCCTACGAGCAGTACTTC. Encoded protein: CATKGTSESYEQYF.